What follows are 28 T cell receptor beta chains derived from one specimen sequenced in a study of blood T cell repertoires in COVID-19. The table came from immunoSEQ multiplex PCR; TCRdb's copy has only in-frame clones and leaves some out. The sample yields around 47,000 clones, 69% seen once. Sequences were obtained from peripheral blood. These receptors were taken from a man older than 75 with acute or convalescent COVID-19.

A few counts support this clone. The V and J genes are TRBV6-6 and TRBJ1-6, with D unclear. Trimming pared 5 bases from V and 9 bases from J, leaving 20 bases between. The CDR3 consists of 16 residues. Germline loops: CDR1 MNHNY, CDR2 SVGAGI (reference sequence). Here the CDR3 DNA reads TGTGCCAGCAGTCACCTGCGCGGGCCCCCAGGTTCACCCCTCCACTTT. It encodes CASSHLRGPPGSPLHF.

The gene calls are TRBV29-1 and TRBJ2-1, with D perhaps matching TRBD1 (5 bases). Trimming cost V 3 bases and J 7 bases, with 13 bases left between them. Germline V CDR1 and CDR2: SQVTM, ANQGSEA. The CDR3 runs 13 residues. The CDR3, as DNA: TGCAGCGTTGACGGTCTAGGGGCGAATGAGCAGTTCTTC. Amino acid sequence: CSVDGLGANEQFF.

V and J are TRBV27 and TRBJ1-1; D is possibly TRBD1 (6 bases). Germline values: CDR1 MNHEY, CDR2 SMNVEV (reference sequence). This CDR3 contains 17 residues. V was trimmed by 5 bases and J by 4 bases, leaving 23 bases between them. CDR3 sequence reads: CASSTVPESGAGTEAFF. CDR3 sequence (DNA): TGTGCCAGCAGTACCGTCCCGGAATCAGGGGCTGGCACTGAAGCTTTCTTT.

V is TRBV14 and J is TRBJ1-2; D is possibly TRBD1 (6 bases). V lost 4 bases to trimming and J lost 3 bases, with 9 bases between them. The CDR3 sequence is 13 residues long. Germline-derived CDR1 and CDR2 are SGHDN and FVKESK. CDR3 sequence: CASSPGTHYGYTF. The DNA for the CDR3 is TGTGCCAGCAGCCCCGGGACACACTATGGCTACACCTTC. Full variable domain (outside the CDR3, taken from reference TRBV14 and TRBJ1-2): EAGVTQFPSHSVIEKGQTVTLRCDPISGHDNLYWYRRVMGKEIKFLLHFVKESKQDESGMPNNRFLAERTGGTYSTLKVQPAELEDSGVYFCASSPGTHYGYTFGSGTRLTVV.

The CDR3 loop is CASSPGISNSPLHF. The DNA of the CDR3 is TGTGCCAGCAGCCCCGGGATTTCCAATTCACCCCTCCACTTT. This sequence joins TRBV6-5 and TRBJ1-6; unclear D gene. This CDR3 has 14 residues. V was clipped by 6 bases and J by 7 bases, with 13 bases between them. CDR1 and CDR2 from the germline V gene are MNHEY and SVGAGI.

This clone was seen only a few times. The chain joins TRBV7-2 to TRBJ1-4; a weak D match, TRBD1 (6 bases). In germline, CDR1 is SGHTA, CDR2 FQGNSA. The CDR3 runs to 13 residues. The V end lost 6 bases, the J end lost 4 bases, and 9 bases lay between the germline ends. CDR3 DNA sequence: TGTGCCAGCAGGTGGGACAATAATGAAAAACTGTTTTTT. It encodes CASRWDNNEKLFF.

J is TRBJ2-5 and V is TRBV30; D is undetermined. CDR3 length equals 12 residues. Germline-derived CDR1 and CDR2 are GTSNPN and SVGIG (reference sequence). V lost 2 bases and J 5 bases, leaving 9 bases between the germline ends. The CDR3 DNA sequence: TGTGCCTGGAGTCCCCAAGCGGAGACCCAGTACTTC. It encodes CAWSPQAETQYF. The variable domain in full, with the rest retrieved from reference TRBV30 and TRBJ2-5, is SQTIHQWPATLVQPVGSPLSLECTVEGTSNPNLYWYRQAAGRGLQLLFYSVGIGQISSEVPQNLSASRPQDRQFILSSKKLLLSDSGFYLCAWSPQAETQYFGPGTRLLVL.

The chain combines TRBV21-1 with TRBJ1-1; TRBD1, the table's D call, was not compared with the DNA. TRBV21-1 is a documented pseudogene. This CDR3 has 16 amino acids. The chain's CDR3 is CASSDNVRPKGTEAFF. The DNA of the CDR3 is TGTGCCAGCAGCGACAACGTGCGTCCCAAGGGGACTGAAGCTTTCTTT.

The rearrangement uses TRBV7-2 and TRBJ1-5; D not resolved. The CDR3 consists of 15 residues. Germline values: CDR1 SGHTA, CDR2 FQGNSA. Trimming shortened V by 2 bases and J by 0 bases, and 8 bases separated the two germline ends. The CDR3 bases are TGTGCCAGCAGCTTAATGTCGTTTAGCAATCAGCCCCAGCATTTT. Residues: CASSLMSFSNQPQHF.

V and J are TRBV30 and TRBJ1-4; D is undetermined. The CDR3 runs to 13 residues. Germline CDR1 and CDR2: GTSNPN and SVGIG (reference sequence). V was pared by 3 bases and J by 0 bases, with 5 bases between. The CDR3 region is CAWSPATNEKLFF. DNA of the CDR3: TGTGCCTGGAGCCCTGCAACTAATGAAAAACTGTTTTTT.

This sequence joins TRBV6-2 or TRBV6-3 and TRBJ2-3, with a weak D call TRBD1 (5 bases). There are 14 residues in the CDR3. Trimming left V 6 bases short and J 1 base short, with 11 bases between. CDR1 and CDR2 from the germline V gene are MNHEY and SVGEGT. Here the CDR3 DNA reads TGTGCCAGCAGCGCAGAAGGGGGCACAGATACGCAGTATTTT. It specifies CASSAEGGTDTQYF.

The rearrangement uses TRBV5-5 and TRBJ2-7, with 12 bases fitting TRBD2. The V segment lost 0 bases and the J segment 6 bases; nucleotides outside the gene matches: 7. Germline CDR1 is SGHKS and CDR2 is YYEKEE (reference sequence). This CDR3 is built from 16 residues. The CDR3 region is CASSLASTSGSLEQYF. The CDR3 DNA is TGTGCCAGCAGCTTGGCCTCGACTAGCGGGAGTCTCGAGCAGTACTTC.

J is TRBJ2-3 and V is TRBV11-3, with 9 bases lining up with TRBD1. The CDR3 is 14 amino acids. The germline CDR1 and CDR2 sequences are SGHNT and YENEEA. The V gene end was trimmed by 4 bases and the J gene end by 3 bases; junction bases not matched to a gene: 2. CDR3 amino acids: CASSSGQGTDTQYF. The CDR3 bases are TGTGCCAGCAGCTCGGGACAGGGAACAGATACGCAGTATTTT.

This chain connects TRBV7-9 to TRBJ2-7; 7 positions match TRBD2. V trimming: 2 bases; J trimming: 6 bases; junction bases outside the gene matches: 4. CDR1 is SEHNR and CDR2 is FQNEAQ in the germline V gene (reference sequence). The CDR3 contains 13 residues. The CDR3 here is CASSLLGGTEQYF. The CDR3 nucleotides read TGTGCCAGCAGCTTATTGGGGGGGACCGAGCAGTACTTC.

This rearrangement joins TRBV19 to TRBJ2-1; D may be TRBD1 (6 bases). V lost 4 bases, J lost 0 bases, and 13 bases lay in between. CDR3 length: 16 amino acids. Germline V CDR1 and CDR2: LNHDA, SQIVND (reference sequence). CDR3 amino acids: CASSNGDISSYNEQFF. The CDR3 DNA reads as TGTGCCAGTAGTAACGGGGACATTAGCTCCTACAATGAGCAGTTCTTC.

The gene calls are TRBV5-6 and TRBJ1-6; D not certain. The CDR3 contains 13 residues. The V and J ends lost 4 bases and 9 bases respectively, with 11 bases between them. Germline V CDR1 and CDR2: SGHDT, YYEEEE. In DNA form, the CDR3 reads TGTGCCAGCAGCCAACCTGGGAGTTCACCCCTCCACTTT. Protein sequence: CASSQPGSSPLHF.

The chain combines TRBV7-2 with TRBJ2-7; TRBD1 agrees at 12 bases. This CDR3 region has 16 residues. Germline-derived CDR1 and CDR2 are SGHTA and FQGNSA. Germline trimming cut 3 bases from V and 8 bases from J; bases unmatched to any gene: 11. The CDR3 is CASSFSPGTGGLQQYF. The CDR3 nucleotides are TGTGCCAGCAGCTTTAGCCCCGGGACAGGGGGCCTCCAGCAGTACTTC. Combining the CDR3 with reference TRBV7-2 and TRBJ2-7 gives the whole variable domain GAGVSQSPSNKVTEKGKDVELRCDPISGHTALYWYRQSLGQGLEFLIYFQGNSAPDKSGLPSDRFSAERTGGSVSTLTIQRTQQEDSAVYLCASSFSPGTGGLQQYFGPGTRLTVT.

This chain links TRBV28 with TRBJ2-7; D may be TRBD2 (7 bases). The ends were cut back, 3 bases at V and 4 bases at J, with 16 bases in the middle. CDR3 size: 15 residues. In germline, CDR1 is MDHEN, CDR2 SYDVKM. CDR3 bases: TGTGCCAGCAGTTTTTGGGGGGGGCCCAGGTACGAGCAGTACTTC. This encodes CASSFWGGPRYEQYF.

The chain recombines TRBV2 with TRBJ2-7, with 10 bases lining up with TRBD1. The germline CDR1 and CDR2 sequences are SNHLY and FYNNEI. There are 13 residues in the CDR3. The junction had 4 bases not matched to a gene; V was cut back by 5 bases and J by 6 bases. The CDR3 DNA sequence: TGTGCCAGCAGTTGGGGACAGGGGATCGAGCAGTACTTC. Translated: CASSWGQGIEQYF. Looking up the rest from reference TRBV2 and TRBJ2-7 gives the full variable domain: EPEVTQTPSHQVTQMGQEVILRCVPISNHLYFYWYRQILGQKVEFLVSFYNNEISEKSEIFDDQFSVERPDGSNFTLKIRSTKLEDSAMYFCASSWGQGIEQYFGPGTRLTVT.

The rearrangement uses TRBV18 and TRBJ2-5; D is unresolved. The CDR3 is 17 amino acids. Per the germline V gene, CDR1 is KGHSH and CDR2 is LQKENI. Deletions cut 3 bases from V and 1 base from J, with 18 bases between. CDR3 nucleotides: TGTGCCAGCTCACCCGTCGTCATTGGCGGCACCCAAGAGACCCAGTACTTC. Its translation is CASSPVVIGGTQETQYF.

The gene calls are TRBV19 and TRBJ2-3; TRBD2 aligns across 7 bases. The V segment lost 5 bases and the J segment 0 bases; nucleotides outside the gene matches: 17. CDR3 length equals 19 residues. Germline values: CDR1 LNHDA, CDR2 SQIVND (reference sequence). CDR3 amino acids: CASSSAGGSLADSTDTQYF. DNA of the CDR3: TGTGCCAGTAGTTCGGCAGGAGGGAGTCTAGCGGATAGCACAGATACGCAGTATTTT.

The chain recombines TRBV3-1 (or the pseudogene TRBV3-2) with TRBJ1-5, with D tentatively TRBD1 (6 bases). The CDR3 runs to 14 residues. CDR1 and CDR2 from the germline V gene are LGHDT and YNNKEL (reference sequence). The V end was cut by 2 bases, the J end by 6 bases, with 11 bases between. The CDR3 region is CASSQTGSGQPQHF. In nucleotides, the CDR3 is TGTGCCAGCAGCCAAACAGGGTCGGGTCAGCCCCAGCATTTT.

This chain links TRBV9 with TRBJ2-7, with D possibly TRBD2 on 6 matching bases. The CDR3 runs 13 residues. The germline gives CDR1 SGDLS, CDR2 YYNGEE. V was trimmed by 0 bases and J by 6 bases, leaving 10 bases between them. Here the CDR3 reads CASSVATGAEQYF. The CDR3 DNA reads TGTGCCAGCAGCGTAGCTACGGGAGCCGAGCAGTACTTC.

The genes are TRBV19 and TRBJ2-5, with a tentative D call TRBD2 (6 bases). Trimming removed 7 bases from V and 2 bases from J, with 11 bases in between. Germline V CDR1 and CDR2: LNHDA, SQIVND (reference sequence). The CDR3 covers 13 residues. This chain's CDR3 is CASTPREQETQYF. The DNA for the CDR3 is TGTGCCAGTACCCCGCGGGAACAAGAGACCCAGTACTTC.

This chain links TRBV7-2 with TRBJ1-5; the D is unclear. The CDR3 extends over 13 amino acids. V lost 5 bases to trimming and J lost 5 bases, with 10 bases between them. Germline values: CDR1 SGHTA, CDR2 FQGNSA. CDR3 coding DNA: TGTGCCAGCAGCATTGCCGGGGATCAGCCCCAGCATTTT. The encoded protein is CASSIAGDQPQHF.

This sequence joins TRBV29-1 and TRBJ1-2, with 10 bases matching TRBD1. Per the germline V gene, CDR1 is SQVTM and CDR2 is ANQGSEA. The CDR3 sequence is 13 residues long. V lost 4 bases and J lost 7; bases outside the gene matches: 6. CDR3: CSVATGGRGGYTF. The DNA for the CDR3 is TGCAGCGTTGCGACAGGGGGCCGGGGTGGCTACACCTTC. Full variable domain (rest looked up from reference TRBV29-1 and TRBJ1-2): SAVISQKPSRDICQRGTSLTIQCQVDSQVTMMFWYRQQPGQSLTLIATANQGSEATYESGFVIDKFPISRPNLTFSTLTVSNMSPEDSSIYLCSVATGGRGGYTFGSGTRLTVV.

This clone was counted a few times. This CDR3 is CASSRKNFGNSPLHF. CDR3 nucleotides: TGTGCCAGCAGTCGAAAGAATTTCGGTAATTCACCCCTCCACTTT. This chain connects TRBV3-1 (or the pseudogene TRBV3-2) to TRBJ1-6; no clear D. Germline CDR1 reads LGHDT; CDR2 reads YNNKEL (reference sequence). Trimming pared 6 bases from V and 6 bases from J, leaving 15 bases between. CDR3 length equals 15 residues.

The rearrangement links TRBV27 to TRBJ2-1; 7 positions match TRBD1. Unmatched junction bases numbered 5, after V lost 5 bases and J lost 1 base. Per the germline V gene, CDR1 is MNHEY and CDR2 is SMNVEV (reference sequence). CDR3 length equals 15 residues. For the CDR3, the DNA is TGTGCCAGCAGTACACAGACAGGGTCCTACAATGAGCAGTTCTTC. It yields the protein CASSTQTGSYNEQFF.